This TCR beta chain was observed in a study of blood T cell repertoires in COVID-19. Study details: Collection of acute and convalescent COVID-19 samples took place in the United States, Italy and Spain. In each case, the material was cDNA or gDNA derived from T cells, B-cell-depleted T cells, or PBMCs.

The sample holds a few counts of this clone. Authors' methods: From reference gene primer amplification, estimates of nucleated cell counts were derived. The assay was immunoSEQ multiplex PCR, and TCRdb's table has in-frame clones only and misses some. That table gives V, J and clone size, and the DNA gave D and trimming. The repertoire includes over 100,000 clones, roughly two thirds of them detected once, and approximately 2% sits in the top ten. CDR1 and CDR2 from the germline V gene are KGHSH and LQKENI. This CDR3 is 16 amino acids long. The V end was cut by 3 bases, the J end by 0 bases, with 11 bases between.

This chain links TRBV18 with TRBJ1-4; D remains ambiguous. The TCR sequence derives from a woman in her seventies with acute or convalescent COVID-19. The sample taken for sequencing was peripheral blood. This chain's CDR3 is CASSPAQPATNEKLFF. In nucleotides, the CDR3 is TGTGCCAGCTCACCCGCACAGCCAGCAACTAATGAAAAACTGTTTTTT. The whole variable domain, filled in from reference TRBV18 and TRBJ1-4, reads NAGVMQNPRHLVRRRGQEARLRCSPMKGHSHVYWYRQLPEEGLKFMVYLQKENIIDESGMPKERFSAEFPKEGPSILRIQQVVRGDSAAYFCASSPAQPATNEKLFFGSGTQLSVL.